This T cell receptor (beta chain) was recorded in a study of blood T cell repertoires in COVID-19. Study as a whole: There were acute and convalescent COVID-19 samples, and they came from the United States, Italy and Spain. PBMCs, B-cell-depleted T cells, or T cells provided the cDNA or gDNA that made up the material.

In the authors' workflow: Reference gene primers were amplified, and this amplification served to estimate nucleated cell counts. TCRdb keeps only in-frame clones here, not all; method: immunoSEQ multiplex PCR. D and trimming were read from the DNA, whereas the V and J calls and clone size are those reported in that table. The sample has about 94,000 clones, 80% seen once; the top ten hold around a fifth. Germline trimming cut 4 bases from V and 3 bases from J; bases unmatched to any gene: 4. The CDR3 sequence is 14 residues long. Germline loops: CDR1 SGHTA, CDR2 FQGNSA. The chain recombines TRBV7-2 with TRBJ2-7, with 9 bases that match TRBD1. Specimen: peripheral blood. This TCR was sampled from a human donor in a cohort sampled during active COVID-19. DNA for the CDR3: TGTGCCAGCAGCTCGGGACAGGGCATCTACGAGCAGTACTTC. Its protein is CASSSGQGIYEQYF.